This is a list of T cell receptor beta chains from one sample in a study of OX40 agonist ivuxolimab in advanced cancers. Measured with immunoSEQ multiplex PCR; TCRdb has only the in-frame clones, and not every one. The sample holds about 45,000 clones; approximately 91% are singletons and the top ten take roughly 14%. The sequencing used CD4+ or CD8+ T cells sorted from blood, collected in a trial of the OX40 agonist ivuxolimab. The receptor set was obtained from an adult with an advanced solid tumor such as melanoma, head and neck, liver or kidney cancer. Each CDR3 is given with its conserved first and last residue. A D gene is named only where the DNA matches it firmly. A row's size may be missing; if present it is once, few, many or a size class.

clone size	D gene	V gene	J gene	CDR3 protein	CDR3 DNA
NA	TRBD2	TRBV7-3	TRBJ2-7	CASSLTNSGRAEQYF	TGTGCCAGCAGCTTAACGAATAGCGGGAGGGCCGAGCAGTACTTC
NA	NA	TRBV27	TRBJ2-1	CASSLSPAYNEQFF	TGTGCCAGCAGTTTAAGTCCAGCCTACAATGAGCAGTTCTTC
NA	NA	TRBV5-1	TRBJ2-4	CASSLEFGDIQYF	TGCGCCAGCAGCTTGGAATTCGGGGACATTCAGTACTTC
NA	TRBD1	TRBV6-1	TRBJ1-4	CASRTRDSLNEKLFF	TGTGCCAGCCGGACCCGGGACAGCTTAAATGAAAAACTGTTTTTT
NA	TRBD1	TRBV18	TRBJ2-7	CASSPTGGGSYEQYF	TGTGCCAGCTCACCGACAGGGGGCGGATCCTACGAGCAGTACTTC
NA	NA	TRBV28	TRBJ1-2	CASYSGVHYGYTF	TGTGCCAGCTACTCGGGGGTCCACTATGGCTACACCTTC
few	TRBD2	TRBV5-4	TRBJ2-4	CASSGEGGRSKNIQYF	TGTGCCAGCAGCGGGGAGGGAGGGCGTTCCAAAAACATTCAGTACTTC
NA	TRBD1	TRBV25-1	TRBJ2-2	CASSDDRDTGELFF	TGTGCCAGCAGTGATGACAGGGACACCGGGGAGCTGTTTTTT
NA	NA	TRBV19	TRBJ2-1	CASRDFLGQFF	TGTGCCAGCCGGGACTTCCTAGGGCAGTTCTTC
NA	NA	TRBV5-4	TRBJ2-6	CASSSQHRVVGANVLTF	TGTGCCAGCAGCTCCCAGCATAGGGTCGTTGGGGCCAACGTCCTGACTTTC
NA	NA	TRBV7-3	TRBJ2-3	CASSLWQGRADTQYF	TGTGCCAGCAGCTTATGGCAGGGGAGGGCAGATACGCAGTATTTT
NA	TRBD1	TRBV6-5	TRBJ2-4	CASSGAGTGNIQYF	TGTGCCAGCAGTGGGGCCGGGACAGGGAACATTCAGTACTTC
NA	NA	TRBV7-3	TRBJ1-5	CASREGFGGNQPQHF	TGTGCCAGCAGGGAGGGGTTCGGCGGCAATCAGCCCCAGCATTTT
once	NA	TRBV25-1	TRBJ2-7	CASSDGGWTVQQYF	TGTGCCAGCAGTGATGGGGGGTGGACTGTTCAGCAGTACTTC
NA	TRBD1	TRBV5-1	TRBJ2-7	CASSSYRDRAYEQYF	TGCGCCAGCAGCTCATACCGGGACAGGGCTTACGAGCAGTACTTC
NA	TRBD1	TRBV5-5	TRBJ1-5	CASSLAGQGRQPQHF	TGTGCCAGCAGCTTGGCGGGACAGGGGCGTCAGCCCCAGCATTTT
NA	TRBD1	TRBV28	TRBJ1-4	CASSPADGTGSEKLFF	TGTGCCAGCAGTCCCGCTGATGGGACAGGGAGTGAAAAACTGTTTTTT
NA	NA	TRBV13	TRBJ2-6	CASSLGLSAGANVLTF	TGTGCCAGCAGCTTAGGCCTCTCGGCTGGGGCCAACGTCCTGACTTTC
NA	TRBD1	TRBV9	TRBJ2-7	CASSVGETGAYEQYF	TGTGCCAGCAGCGTAGGAGAGACAGGGGCCTACGAGCAGTACTTC
NA	NA	TRBV21-1	TRBJ2-7	CAGSKLGYRRAAGEQYF	TGTGCCGGCAGCAAACTGGGGTACCGCCGGGCCGCCGGAGAGCAGTACTTC
NA	NA	TRBV28	TRBJ1-1	CASKNSFMNTEAFF	TGTGCCAGCAAAAACAGTTTTATGAACACTGAAGCTTTCTTT
NA	NA	TRBV6-1	TRBJ1-1	CASNARFDTEAFF	TGTGCCAGTAATGCCCGCTTTGACACTGAAGCTTTCTTT
NA	NA	TRBV5-1	TRBJ2-1	CASSSRTENEQFF	TGCGCCAGCAGCTCCCGGACGGAGAATGAGCAGTTCTTC
NA	NA	TRBV30	TRBJ2-1	CAWGHPPYNEQFF	TGTGCCTGGGGCCATCCACCCTACAATGAGCAGTTCTTC
NA	TRBD1	TRBV11-2	TRBJ1-5	CASSSQGAHKRNQPQHF	TGTGCCAGCAGCTCTCAGGGGGCCCATAAGCGCAATCAGCCCCAGCATTTT
NA	TRBD1	TRBV15	TRBJ2-5	CATSRDLAGGTQYF	TGTGCCACCAGCAGAGATCTGGCAGGGGGGACCCAGTACTTC
NA	NA	TRBV5-1	TRBJ2-1	CASSFSDGVYNEQFF	TGCGCCAGCAGCTTTAGCGACGGGGTCTACAATGAGCAGTTCTTC
NA	NA	TRBV14	TRBJ1-5	CASSPAGTVGGPQHF	TGTGCCAGCAGCCCGGCTGGGACGGTTGGTGGGCCCCAGCATTTT
NA	TRBD2	TRBV5-1	TRBJ2-3	CASSPGLAGGFRATDTQYF	TGCGCCAGCAGCCCTGGACTAGCGGGAGGTTTTAGGGCCACAGATACGCAGTATTTT
NA	TRBD1	TRBV25-1	TRBJ1-2	CASSGGTGNGYTF	TGTGCCAGCAGTGGCGGGACAGGAAATGGCTACACCTTC
NA	NA	TRBV6-5	TRBJ1-6	CASSYESGSPLHF	TGTGCCAGCAGTTACGAGAGTGGTTCACCCCTCCACTTT
NA	TRBD2	TRBV6-4	TRBJ2-1	CASRRLAGGIDEQFF	TGTGCCAGCAGGCGACTAGCGGGAGGGATCGATGAGCAGTTCTTC
NA	TRBD2	TRBV28	TRBJ2-7	CASSLVQREGGQYF	TGTGCCAGCAGTTTAGTTCAGCGGGAGGGAGGGCAGTACTTC
NA	NA	TRBV9	TRBJ2-2	CASSVVPAAANTGELFF	TGTGCCAGCAGCGTAGTTCCAGCGGCTGCGAACACCGGGGAGCTGTTTTTT
NA	NA	TRBV11-2	TRBJ2-2	CASSPVVNTGELFF	TGTGCCAGCAGCCCGGTGGTGAACACCGGGGAGCTGTTTTTT
NA	TRBD2	TRBV7-3	TRBJ2-3	CASSLGFGGSTDTQYF	TGTGCCAGCAGCTTAGGGTTTGGCGGGAGTACAGATACGCAGTATTTT
NA	NA	TRBV5-1	TRBJ1-3	CASSPDSSGNTIYF	TGCGCCAGCAGCCCGGACAGCTCTGGAAACACCATATATTTT